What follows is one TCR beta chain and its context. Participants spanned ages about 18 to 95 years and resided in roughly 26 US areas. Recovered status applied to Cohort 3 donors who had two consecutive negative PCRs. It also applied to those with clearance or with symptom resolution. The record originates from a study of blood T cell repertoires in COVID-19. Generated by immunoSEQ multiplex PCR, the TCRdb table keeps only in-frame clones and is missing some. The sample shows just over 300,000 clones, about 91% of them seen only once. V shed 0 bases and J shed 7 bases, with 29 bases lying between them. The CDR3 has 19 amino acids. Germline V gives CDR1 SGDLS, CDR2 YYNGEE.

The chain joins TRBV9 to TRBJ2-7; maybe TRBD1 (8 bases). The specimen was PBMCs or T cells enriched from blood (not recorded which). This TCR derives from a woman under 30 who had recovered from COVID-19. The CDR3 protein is CASSVAGETLFDRGGEQYF. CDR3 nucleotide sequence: TGTGCCAGCAGCGTAGCTGGGGAAACTTTATTCGACAGGGGAGGGGAGCAGTACTTC.